This T cell receptor beta chain is from a study of cytomegalovirus exposure and HLA in healthy donors. About the study: Of 300 to 500 genotyped donors, around 84% clustered with self-reported Caucasian donors.

Study results and limitations: What a later analysis reportedly showed was that an Asian-associated ancestry cluster had fewer N-insertions than the roughly 720-donor mean.

The PCR used 60 Vbeta and 13 Jbeta primers. The data were produced by immunoSEQ multiplex PCR, yet TCRdb's version contains in-frame clones alone and is incomplete. The sample spans about 88,000 clones; the ten largest clones claim approximately 6%. Note on this clone: As yet, its antigen is unknown.

Sample: PBMCs. The TCR comes from a girl aged 5 to 17 in good health and CMV-seropositive.

The CDR3 nucleotides read TGTGCCAGCAGCCAAGATCCGACAGGGACTTTGGGCACAGATACGCAGTATTTT. Residues: CASSQDPTGTLGTDTQYF. V is TRBV4-2 and J is TRBJ2-3; maybe TRBD1 (7 bases). Germline CDR1 and CDR2: LGHNA and YNFKEQ. This CDR3 has 18 amino acids. V lost 0 bases, J lost 1 base, and 17 bases lay in between.